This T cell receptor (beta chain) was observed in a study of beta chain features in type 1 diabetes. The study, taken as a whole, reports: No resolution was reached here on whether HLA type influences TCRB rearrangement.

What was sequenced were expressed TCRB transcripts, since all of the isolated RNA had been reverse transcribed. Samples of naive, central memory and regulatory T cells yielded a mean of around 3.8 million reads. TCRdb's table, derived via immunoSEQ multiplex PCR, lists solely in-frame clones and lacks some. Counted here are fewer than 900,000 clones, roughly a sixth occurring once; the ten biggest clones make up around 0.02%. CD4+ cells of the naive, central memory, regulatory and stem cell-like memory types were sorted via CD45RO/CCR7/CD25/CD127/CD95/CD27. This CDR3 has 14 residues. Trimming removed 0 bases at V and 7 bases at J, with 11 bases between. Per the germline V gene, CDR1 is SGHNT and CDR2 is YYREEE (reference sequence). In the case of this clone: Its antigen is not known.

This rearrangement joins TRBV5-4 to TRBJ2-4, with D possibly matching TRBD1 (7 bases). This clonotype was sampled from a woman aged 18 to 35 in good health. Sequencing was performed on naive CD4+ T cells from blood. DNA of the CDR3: TGTGCCAGCAGCTTGGTGGGGGGACAGAACATTCAGTACTTC. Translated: CASSLVGGQNIQYF. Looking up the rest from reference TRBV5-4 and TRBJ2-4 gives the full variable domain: ETGVTQSPTHLIKTRGQQVTLRCSSQSGHNTVSWYQQALGQGPQFIFQYYREEENGRGNFPPRFSGLQFPNYSSELNVNALELDDSALYLCASSLVGGQNIQYFGAGTRLSVL.